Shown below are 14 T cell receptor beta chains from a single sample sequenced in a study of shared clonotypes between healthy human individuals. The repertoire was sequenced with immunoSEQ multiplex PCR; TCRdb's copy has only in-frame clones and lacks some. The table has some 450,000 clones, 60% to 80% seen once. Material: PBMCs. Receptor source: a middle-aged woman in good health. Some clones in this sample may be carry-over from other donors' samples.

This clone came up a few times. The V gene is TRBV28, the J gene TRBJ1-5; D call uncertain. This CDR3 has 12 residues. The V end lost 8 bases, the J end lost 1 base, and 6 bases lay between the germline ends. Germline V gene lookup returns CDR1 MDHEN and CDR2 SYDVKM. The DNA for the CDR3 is TGTGCCAGCTGGGAAAGCAATCAGCCCCAGCATTTT. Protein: CASWESNQPQHF.

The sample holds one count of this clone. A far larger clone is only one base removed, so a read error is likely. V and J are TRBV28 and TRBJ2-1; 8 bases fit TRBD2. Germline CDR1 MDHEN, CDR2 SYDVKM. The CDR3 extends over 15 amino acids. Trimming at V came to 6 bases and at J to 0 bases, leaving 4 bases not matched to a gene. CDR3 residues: CASRESGSSYNEQFF. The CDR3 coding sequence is TGTGCCAGCAGAGAGAGCGGGAGCTCCTACAATGAGCAGTTCTTC.

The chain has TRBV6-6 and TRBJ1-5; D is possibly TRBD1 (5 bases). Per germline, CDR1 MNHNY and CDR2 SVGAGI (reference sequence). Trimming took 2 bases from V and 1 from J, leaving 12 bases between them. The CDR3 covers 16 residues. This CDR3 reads CASSYGRDVSNQPQHF. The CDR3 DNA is TGTGCCAGCAGTTACGGCAGGGACGTAAGCAATCAGCCCCAGCATTTT.

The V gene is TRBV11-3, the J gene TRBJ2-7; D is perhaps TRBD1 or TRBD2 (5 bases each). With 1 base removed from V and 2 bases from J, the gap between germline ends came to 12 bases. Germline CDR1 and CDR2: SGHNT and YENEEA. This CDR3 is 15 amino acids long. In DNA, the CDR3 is TGTGCCAGCAGCTTAGGAGGGGCAGTGGCCTACGAGCAGTACTTC. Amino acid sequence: CASSLGGAVAYEQYF.

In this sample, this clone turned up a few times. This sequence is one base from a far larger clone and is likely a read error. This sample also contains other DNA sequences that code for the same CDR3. CDR3 protein: CSVGGLAGQETQYF. The CDR3 coding sequence is TGCAGCGTTGGAGGACTAGCTGGACAAGAGACCCAGTACTTC. The V gene is TRBV29-1, the J gene TRBJ2-5; 8 nucleotides line up with TRBD2. This CDR3 contains 14 residues. After removal of 4 bases from V and 2 bases from J, the junction contained 6 bases not matched to a gene. CDR1 SQVTM and CDR2 ANQGSEA come from the germline V gene. Full variable domain (outside the CDR3, taken from reference TRBV29-1 and TRBJ2-5): SAVISQKPSRDICQRGTSLTIQCQVDSQVTMMFWYRQQPGQSLTLIATANQGSEATYESGFVIDKFPISRPNLTFSTLTVSNMSPEDSSIYLCSVGGLAGQETQYFGPGTRLLVL.

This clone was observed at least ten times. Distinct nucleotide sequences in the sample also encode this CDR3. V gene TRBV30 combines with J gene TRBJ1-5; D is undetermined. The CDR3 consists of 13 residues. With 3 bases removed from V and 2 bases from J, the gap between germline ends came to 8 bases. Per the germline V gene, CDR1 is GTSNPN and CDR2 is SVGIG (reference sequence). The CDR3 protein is CAWSGRGNQPQHF. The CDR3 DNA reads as TGTGCCTGGAGCGGGAGGGGCAATCAGCCCCAGCATTTT.

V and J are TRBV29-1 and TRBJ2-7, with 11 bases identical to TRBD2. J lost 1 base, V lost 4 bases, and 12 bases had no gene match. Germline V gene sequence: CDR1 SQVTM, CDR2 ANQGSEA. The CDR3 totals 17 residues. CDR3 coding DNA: TGCAGCGTTGTGGGGGGGAATAGACTAGCGGGATCCTACGAGCAGTACTTC. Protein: CSVVGGNRLAGSYEQYF.

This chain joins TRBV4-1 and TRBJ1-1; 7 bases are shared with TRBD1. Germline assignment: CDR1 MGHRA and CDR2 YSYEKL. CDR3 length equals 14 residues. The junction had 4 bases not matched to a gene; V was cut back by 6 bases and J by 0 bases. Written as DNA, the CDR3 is TGCGCCAGCAGACAGGGGAGGATGAACACTGAAGCTTTCTTT. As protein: CASRQGRMNTEAFF.

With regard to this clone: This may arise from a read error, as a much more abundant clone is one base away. CDR3: CASSPSRGTSGFQETQYF. The CDR3 nucleotides are TGTGCCAGCTCACCATCGAGAGGGACTAGCGGTTTCCAAGAGACCCAGTACTTC. The chain is built from TRBV18 and TRBJ2-5, with TRBD2 matching 11 bases. CDR3 length: 18 residues. Trimming cost V 2 bases and J 1 base; bases outside gene matches: 9. The V gene's germline CDR1 is KGHSH and CDR2 LQKENI.

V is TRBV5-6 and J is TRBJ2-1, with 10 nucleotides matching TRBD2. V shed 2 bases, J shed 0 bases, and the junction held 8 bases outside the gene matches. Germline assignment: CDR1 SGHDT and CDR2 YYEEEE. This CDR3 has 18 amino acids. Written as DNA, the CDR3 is TGTGCCAGCAGCTTAAGACTAGCGGGCAGCAGCTCCTACAATGAGCAGTTCTTC. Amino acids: CASSLRLAGSSSYNEQFF.

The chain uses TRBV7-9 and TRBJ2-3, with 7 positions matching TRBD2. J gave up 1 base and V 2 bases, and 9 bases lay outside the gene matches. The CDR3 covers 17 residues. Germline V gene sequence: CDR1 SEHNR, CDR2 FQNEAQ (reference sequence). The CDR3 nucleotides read TGTGCCAGCAGCTTACGCGGGAGCGGAGCGGGCACAGATACGCAGTATTTT. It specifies CASSLRGSGAGTDTQYF.

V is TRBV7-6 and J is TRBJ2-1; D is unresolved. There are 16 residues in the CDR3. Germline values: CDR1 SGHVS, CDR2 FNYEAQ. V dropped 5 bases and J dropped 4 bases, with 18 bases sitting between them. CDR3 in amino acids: CASSARTAAQYNEQFF. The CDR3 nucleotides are TGTGCCAGCAGCGCTCGGACCGCCGCGCAATACAATGAGCAGTTCTTC.

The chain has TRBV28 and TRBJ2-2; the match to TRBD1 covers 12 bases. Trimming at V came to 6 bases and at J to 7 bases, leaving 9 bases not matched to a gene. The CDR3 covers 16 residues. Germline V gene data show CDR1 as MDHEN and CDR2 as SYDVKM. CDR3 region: CASRQPGQGAYGELFF. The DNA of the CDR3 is TGTGCCAGCAGGCAACCGGGACAGGGGGCTTACGGGGAGCTGTTTTTT.

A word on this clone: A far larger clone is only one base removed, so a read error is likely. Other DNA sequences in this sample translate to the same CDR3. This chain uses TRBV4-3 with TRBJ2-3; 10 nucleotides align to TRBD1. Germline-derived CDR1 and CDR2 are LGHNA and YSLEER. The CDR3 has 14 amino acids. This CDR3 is CASSQGTGVDTQYF. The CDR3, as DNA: TGCGCCAGTAGCCAAGGGACAGGGGTAGATACGCAGTATTTT.